The clone carrying this TCR beta chain was counted a few times. Authors' methods: After removing out-of-frame reads, 2 million to 2.5 million distinct TCRbeta sequences remained. The table came from immunoSEQ multiplex PCR; TCRdb's copy has only in-frame clones and leaves some out. The V and J calls and clone size come from that table; D and trimming were worked out from the DNA. The sample consists of over 40,000 clones, about four fifths of them appearing once. The CDR3 runs 15 residues. Germline values: CDR1 MNHEY, CDR2 SMNVEV (reference sequence). V dropped 4 bases and J dropped 0 bases, with 10 bases sitting between them. Single viable CD3+CD4+CD8-CD45RO+ cells were sorted as the memory CD4+ T cells. The data stem from a study of memory CD4+ T cells and cytomegalovirus serostatus.

What was sequenced was memory CD4+ T cells from blood. The gene calls are TRBV27 and TRBJ1-3; D might be TRBD1 (6 bases). This TCR derives from an adult in good health and CMV-seronegative. In DNA, the CDR3 is TGTGCCAGCAGTTCCAACAGGGTCTCTGGAAACACCATATATTTT. This sequence encodes CASSSNRVSGNTIYF.